This section outlines one TCR beta chain sequence together with its context. This CDR3 is 16 amino acids long. This sample stems from a study of blood T cell repertoires in COVID-19. Study overall: Samples representing acute and convalescent COVID-19 were sourced from the United States, Italy and Spain. T cells, B-cell-depleted T cells, or PBMCs provided the cDNA or gDNA that served as material.

Authors' processing steps: Researchers report that nucleated cell counts were estimated from reference gene primer amplification. TCRdb's table, derived via immunoSEQ multiplex PCR, lists solely in-frame clones and lacks some. Clone size and the V and J calls come from that table; the DNA yielded D and trimming. This table holds a few hundred thousand clones, approximately 90% found once. Sequenced sample: peripheral blood. This clonotype originated in a woman aged 40 to 50 who had recovered from COVID-19. The chain recombines TRBV12-1 with TRBJ2-2; TRBD2 is the table's D call and was not checked against the DNA. TRBV12-1 has pseudogene status. The DNA of the CDR3 is TGTGCCAGCAGCTTTTTGGCGGGGCGAGGCACCGGGGAGCTGTTTTTT. Translating gives CASSFLAGRGTGELFF.